The TCR beta chain described here comes from a study of T cell responses to AZD1222 COVID-19 vaccine. Method: immunoSEQ multiplex PCR; TCRdb's copy keeps in-frame clones and lacks some. The sample includes 110,000 to 150,000 clones, about 90% of them seen just once. The germline CDR1 and CDR2 sequences are SGHKS and YYEKEE (reference sequence). CDR3 size: 14 residues. Trimming pared 1 base from V and 8 bases from J, leaving 12 bases between. Comment on this clone: The antigen is unknown.

Study results and limitations: White British ancestry dominated among donors, who included more females, and clonal diversity was possibly underestimated.

The chain is built from TRBV5-5 and TRBJ1-4; D is perhaps TRBD1 (5 bases). The sample consisted of peripheral blood, taken 28 days after the second AZD1222 dose. The TCR sequence derives from an adult who received the AZD1222 COVID-19 vaccine. The CDR3 loop is CASSLTGGREKLFF. The CDR3 coding sequence is TGTGCCAGCAGCTTGACCGGGGGACGGGAAAAACTGTTTTTT.